This entry describes one T cell receptor beta chain. The antigen remains unidentified. The data originate from a study of memory B cells and T cells in multiple sclerosis. Overall study findings and caveats: Clone-set sizes differed between compartments, so shared clonotype counts needed normalization.

The repertoire was sequenced with immunoSEQ multiplex PCR; TCRdb's copy has only in-frame clones and lacks some. Of roughly 30,000 clones listed, roughly 83% are singletons. After stimulus-free culture, autoproliferating CFSE-dim and non-proliferating CFSE-high T cells were sequenced separately. Pooled replicate wells came from around 5x10^7 CFSE-labeled PBMCs cultured around seven days without stimulus. PBMCs were labeled with around 0.5 uM CFSE and cultured without exogenous stimuli. The receptor comes from a human donor with multiple sclerosis. The sequenced sample consisted of PBMCs from blood kept in culture.

CDR3 DNA sequence: TGCGCCAGCAGCTTCTCTACAGGGACCTCTGGAAACACCATATATTTT. Protein sequence: CASSFSTGTSGNTIYF. The chain employs TRBV5-1 and TRBJ1-3; tentatively, D is TRBD1 (6 bases). Trimming stripped 2 bases from V and 0 bases from J, with 12 bases between. CDR3 length equals 16 residues. CDR1 is SGHRS, CDR2 YFSETQ, per germline.